This entry concerns a single T cell receptor beta chain. There is no known antigen for this receptor. Base qualities are not recorded, but no much larger clone differs from it by a single base. The method was the immunoSEQ multiplex PCR assay. For the multiplex PCR, a mixture combining 60 forward primers for TCR Vbeta segments and 13 reverse primers for TCR Jbeta segments was used. The CDR3 region of rearranged TCR beta genes was amplified from genomic DNA by a multiplex PCR assay. The amplified TCR beta libraries were sequenced on the Illumina HiSeq System as 87-base-pair reads. The original pipeline was this. A later analysis tallied 75 million to 95 million unique TCR beta chains across the 610 or so repertoires, and some 10 million of those chains were shared by two or more donors. To remove PCR and sequencing errors, raw reads were error-corrected and collapsed into unique sequences using a nearest-neighbor algorithm that merged closely related sequences. CDR3 sequences were aligned to IMGT reference sequences to assign V, D and J gene segments. For a sequence to be retained, a match of at least six nucleotides to both a V gene segment and a J gene segment was required. Rearrangements were classified as productive when the CDR3 lacked stop codons and remained in frame with V and J, and all other rearrangements were classified as non-productive. CDR3 was defined by IMGT convention, running from the second conserved V-encoded cysteine to the conserved J-encoded phenylalanine. In an earlier analysis of more than 550 of the donors, sequences lacking an unambiguous match to a single V gene segment were excluded. An earlier analysis of 587 of the donors called V segments functional above 56.7% productive rearrangements and segregating when the between-donor standard deviation exceeded 5%. A statistical classification framework was built for diagnosing cytomegalovirus status from the catalog of TCR beta chain sequences. V and J gene assignment, in a later analysis, came from comparing TCR nucleotide sequences with IMGT/GENE-DB human TR gene sequences. Using the TCRdist pipeline, a later analysis assigned CDR3 sequences along with most-parsimonious VDJ recombination scenarios. In a later analysis, every TCR beta chain was defined by the combination of its CDR3 amino acid sequence and its V-gene family, and reads without a unique V-gene family were dropped. A later analysis removed several hundred highly shared, low-generation-probability nucleotide sequences to deal with suspected cross-contamination and a sequencing artifact. A later analysis calculated a clonal expansion index for each public chain from normalized within-repertoire ranks of inferred template counts. In a later analysis, generation probabilities were computed using a VDJ recombination model fitted to out-of-frame rearrangements, and the results were checked against IGoR. In a later analysis, TCR-TCR, TCR-HLA and TCR-CMV co-occurrence was scored with hypergeometric tests, and a repertoire-size bias correction was applied to TCR pairs. A later analysis estimated false discovery rates by permuting HLA or CMV assignments 20 times. A later analysis grouped co-occurring TCRs with DBSCAN, adding TCRdist sequence similarity when clustering within HLA-allele-positive subsets. Repertoires with fewer than 30,000 or more than 120,000 public chains were left out of co-occurrence clustering, as were about five repertoires with anomalous nucleotide sharing. Not all clones reach the TCRdb copy of this immuneACCESS table, which keeps in-frame sequences only. Checked studies attribute under half of the gap to unresolved V genes and leave the rest unexplained. The V and J calls and clone size were taken over from that table, and D and trimming were inferred from the DNA. In this sample the table shows around 99,000 clones, 69% of which occur a single time. The ten largest clonotypes hold 4.5% to 5.5% of the sample.

At the junction V is shortened by 7 bases and J by 4 bases, with 20 bases in between. Spanning cysteine to phenylalanine, the CDR3 consists of 15 amino acids. Just CDR3 DNA is preserved here, 45 bases in frame from base 1. CDR1 and CDR2, looked up from the germline V gene (reference sequence), are MNHNY and SVGAGI. The data were taken from a study of cytomegalovirus exposure and HLA in healthy donors (dated by TCRdb to about 2017). Regarding the research as a whole: An earlier analysis of under 600 of the donors reported about 250 Gb of sequence data and some 120 million unique TCR beta sequences from about 200 million T cells. About 5 DR-DQ haplotypes were handled as single units for association and clustering, since linkage in the cohort was strong. Every discovery cohort repertoire had been produced on one sequencing platform. The T cell repertoires of 700 or so subjects were profiled by immunosequencing and related to cytomegalovirus serostatus. To predict cytomegalovirus infection status, the study brought together high-throughput TCR immunosequencing, statistical association of individual TCRs with disease status, and machine learning. The aim of the study was to test whether cataloging public T cell receptors could identify signatures of past pathogen exposure. Genome-wide SNP genotypes for about 60% of the roughly 670 donors were used in a later genetic analysis, which treated that subset as a discovery cohort. Among roughly 370 genotyped donors of the cohort, an average of about 240,000 unique TCR beta nucleotide sequences were sequenced per donor, roughly 20% of them non-productive. In the later analysis, no new phenotypic data were used to find candidate immune exposures; instead, reliance was placed on TCR beta sequences and their occurrence across donors. In a later analysis, previously published TCR beta repertoires from roughly 710 donors were re-analyzed and high-resolution HLA genotyping was added so that TCR occurrence patterns could be studied. The genetic ancestry cluster associated with self-reported Caucasian donors included over 80% of the approximately 430 genotyped donors. Both class I and class II loci were covered by HLA typing, at four-digit resolution. In an earlier analysis of 587 of the donors, high-throughput TCR beta sequencing was used to judge whether each TCR beta V gene segment behaved as functional or pseudogenic. About 280 gigabases of sequencing data and roughly 90 million unique TCR sequences were included in an early release covering about 620 HLA-typed donors. A separate validation cohort of more than 100 different subjects was used in addition to the approximately 670-subject first cohort. Donor age, sex, ethnicity and CMV serostatus were collected together with the repertoire data. The number of donors typed differed by locus, with roughly 620-630 for A, B, C, DRB1 and DQB1, more than 500 for DQA1, over 600 for DPA1, and around 460 for DPB1.

The full study reports these points: It was suggested by the authors that the approach could potentially be generalized to other disease states and immunological phenotypes. CMV serostatus was the only immune exposure information available for the cohort. A later analysis found that HLA-associated TCR beta chains were more clonally expanded and had lower generation probabilities than equally common non-associated chains. In a later analysis, most CMV-associated TCR beta chains were found to appear HLA-restricted, with HLA associations seemingly driven largely by CMV exposure. Specific HLA alleles were associated with some 15,000 TCR beta sequences at a false discovery rate of 0.05 in a later analysis. In vitro tests confirmed that a few of the cytomegalovirus-associated TCR beta chains recognize cytomegalovirus antigens. Linkage disequilibrium might explain the correlated functional status among segregating V segments, but an unknown experimental factor could not be excluded. A later analysis reported that several top co-occurrence clusters appeared linked to parvovirus B19, influenza, CMV and Epstein-Barr virus. The presence/absence analyses assumed that sequencing depth was roughly uniform across donors, and that assumption may not be true. An association between a missense DCLRE1C variant and V-gene and J-gene trimming of TCR beta chains was found in a later genetic analysis and replicated in an independent cohort. A group of highly shared sequence variants was considered likely to be a technical artifact of the sequencing pipeline. The 87-base-pair reads could not distinguish some IMGT-functional V segments, including TRBV6-2 and TRBV6-3, so those segments were excluded. When HLA alleles, especially DR and DQ, strongly co-occurred, attributing TCR associations to individual alleles was difficult. HLA typing was unavailable for some donors at each locus, so association tests used only the typed subset. Broadly in line with IMGT annotations, most TCR beta V segments showed up in productive rearrangements about 87% or about 30% of the time in an earlier analysis of roughly 590 of the donors. A further reported finding was that TCR beta sequences accurately predicted the HLA-A and HLA-B alleles for most subjects in the first cohort. Because counts were too low, under 20 rarely observed V segments, including chromosome 9 orphons, were left out of the earlier analysis of about 500 of the donors. Most TCR sequences were observed very rarely across donors, whereas some public TCRs were present in many individuals. In a later analysis, the rate of TCR association differed among HLA loci, with DRB1 alleles having the most associated TCRs and HLA-C alleles having the fewest. Cytomegalovirus status was reported to be diagnosed by the classifier with high specificity and sensitivity in both the original and validation cohorts. The study listed approximately 150 TCR beta chains as associated with cytomegalovirus. This cohort had only TCR beta chains sequenced, and the lack of alpha or paired-chain data limited which features could be detected. Compared with the roughly 670-donor mean, donors in an Asian-associated ancestry cluster had fewer N-insertions in productive TCRs, according to a later genetic analysis.

The cohort was made up of 500 to 850 healthy bone marrow donors. Cohort members were all nominally healthy when sampled, although unrecorded immune exposures were likely present. The donor tested CMV seropositive, placing the donor among the 310 or so seropositive members of the cohort. Every donor gave a peripheral blood sample, and the peripheral blood mononuclear cells from that sample were used for TCR beta sequencing. The Qiagen DNeasy Blood Extraction Kit was used to extract genomic DNA from the blood cell samples. The chain joins TRBV6-6 to TRBJ2-7; a tentative D match to TRBD1 spans 5 bases. Sequenced: PBMCs. This TCR came from a woman in her seventies in good health and CMV-seropositive. The nucleotides are TGTGCCAGCACCCCCTTCCCCCAGGGCTCTTACGAGCAGTACTTC. It codes for CASTPFPQGSYEQYF.